The rows below give T cell receptor beta chains drawn from one sample of a study of memory CD4+ T cells and cytomegalovirus serostatus. Data came from immunoSEQ multiplex PCR; TCRdb stores just in-frame clones and leaves some out. This table holds about 40,000 clones, about four fifths found once. Sequenced sample: memory CD4+ T cells from blood. Receptor source: an adult in good health and CMV-seronegative. Both conserved end residues are part of each CDR3. D genes are given only for firm matches. Size tells how often a clone was seen (once, few, many) or the class of an expanded clone, and some rows leave it out.

V gene	J gene	D gene	CDR3 length	clone size	CDR3 protein	CDR3 DNA
TRBV19	TRBJ1-3	TRBD1	15	NA	CASTRQGAAGNTIYF	TGTGCCAGTACCCGACAGGGGGCGGCTGGAAACACCATATATTTT
TRBV10-3	TRBJ2-5	NA	13	NA	CAIQSGAQETQYF	TGTGCCATTCAATCCGGGGCCCAAGAGACCCAGTACTTC
TRBV29-1	TRBJ1-1	NA	13	once	CSVEDRFAGEAFF	TGCAGCGTTGAAGATCGTTTCGCGGGTGAAGCTTTCTTT
TRBV4-1	TRBJ2-5	NA	16	NA	CASRPTGGTVTETQYF	TGCGCCAGCAGACCGACTGGGGGGACAGTAACAGAGACCCAGTACTTC
TRBV30	TRBJ1-2	NA	13	NA	CAWSLGSNYGYTF	TGTGCCTGGAGTTTAGGGTCTAACTATGGCTACACCTTC
TRBV4-1	TRBJ1-1	TRBD1	16	NA	CASSRGQGSLNTEAFF	TGCGCCAGCAGCCGCGGACAGGGCTCCTTGAACACTGAAGCTTTCTTT
TRBV5-6	TRBJ1-2	NA	13	medium-sized	CASSLTGPRGYTF	TGTGCCAGCAGTTTGACAGGCCCGAGGGGCTACACCTTC
TRBV10-3	TRBJ1-1	TRBD1	13	once	CARRTGESAEAFF	TGTGCCAGAAGGACAGGGGAAAGTGCTGAAGCTTTCTTT
TRBV6-5	TRBJ2-2	NA	14	NA	CASSSGDNTGELFF	TGTGCCAGCAGTTCGGGAGATAACACCGGGGAGCTGTTTTTT
TRBV6-5	TRBJ2-7	NA	15	NA	CASTERLGAVGEQYF	TGTGCCAGCACCGAACGGCTTGGGGCAGTTGGCGAGCAGTACTTC
TRBV6-1	TRBJ2-7	TRBD2	15	NA	CASTGLAGTTYEQYF	TGTGCCAGCACTGGACTAGCGGGGACCACCTACGAGCAGTACTTC
TRBV5-1	TRBJ1-1	NA	15	once	CASSAGWGGGTEAFF	TGCGCCAGCTCCGCTGGATGGGGCGGCGGCACTGAAGCTTTCTTT
TRBV4-1	TRBJ1-5	NA	15	NA	CASSQVGSRSQPQHF	TGCGCCAGCAGCCAAGTTGGTAGTAGGTCTCAGCCCCAGCATTTT